This TCR beta chain came from a study of neurological immune-mediated disorders. This clonotype appeared many times. Its cognate antigen is unknown. 5'RACE with 10-nucleotide random UMIs generated the cDNA. From 15-18 subjects, each sequencing run yielded over 170 million TCR-beta sequences. One entry per CDR3 protein, called by TCRdb with MiXCR from the 5' RACE reads. The sample consists of approximately 29,000 distinct CDR3 sequences, roughly an eighth of them appearing once. V was shortened by 3 bases and J by 2 bases, with 14 bases between the two germline ends. The CDR3 has 15 amino acids. Germline V gives CDR1 SSHAT, CDR2 FNYEAQ (reference sequence). Study observations and caveats: Private repertoires in all groups were suggested, as expanded clones shared no CDR3 amino acid sequences across subjects. The most TCR clonal expansion was seen in HTLV-1-associated myelopathy, whereas the least was seen in multiple sclerosis, below the level in healthy controls.

Sequenced: PBMCs. The chain recombines TRBV7-7 with TRBJ2-7; D is perhaps TRBD2 (5 bases). This TCR was sampled from a man in his sixties in good health. The CDR3 DNA sequence: TGTGCCAGCAGCTTTTCAGCGGATGGGACCTACGAGCAGTACTTC. Encoded protein: CASSFSADGTYEQYF.